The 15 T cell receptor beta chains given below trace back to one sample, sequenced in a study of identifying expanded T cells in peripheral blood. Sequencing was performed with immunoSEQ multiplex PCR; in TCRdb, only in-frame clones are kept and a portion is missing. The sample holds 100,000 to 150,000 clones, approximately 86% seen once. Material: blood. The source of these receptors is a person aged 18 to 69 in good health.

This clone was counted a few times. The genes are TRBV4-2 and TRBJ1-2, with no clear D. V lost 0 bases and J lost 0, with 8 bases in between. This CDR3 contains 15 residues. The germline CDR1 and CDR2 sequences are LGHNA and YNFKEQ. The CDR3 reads CASSQDPVANYGYTF. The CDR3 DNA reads TGTGCCAGCAGCCAAGACCCAGTGGCTAACTATGGCTACACCTTC.

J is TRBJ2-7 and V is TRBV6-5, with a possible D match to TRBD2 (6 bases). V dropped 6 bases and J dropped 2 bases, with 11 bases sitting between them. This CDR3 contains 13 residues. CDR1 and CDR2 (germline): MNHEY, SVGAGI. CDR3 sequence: CASRQEGPYEQYF. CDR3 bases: TGTGCCAGCAGACAGGAGGGCCCCTACGAGCAGTACTTC.

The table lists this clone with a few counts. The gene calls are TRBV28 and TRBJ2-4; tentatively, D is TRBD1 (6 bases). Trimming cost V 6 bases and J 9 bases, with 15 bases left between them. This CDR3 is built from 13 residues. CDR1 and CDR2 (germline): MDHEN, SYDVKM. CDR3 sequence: CASRPQGSGIQYF. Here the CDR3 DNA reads TGTGCCAGCAGACCACAGGGTTCGGGCATTCAGTACTTC.

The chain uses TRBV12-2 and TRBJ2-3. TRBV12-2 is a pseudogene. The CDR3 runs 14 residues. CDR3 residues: CASRLVGPPDTQYF. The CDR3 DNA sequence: TGTGCAAGTCGCTTAGTAGGGCCCCCGGATACGCAGTATTTT.

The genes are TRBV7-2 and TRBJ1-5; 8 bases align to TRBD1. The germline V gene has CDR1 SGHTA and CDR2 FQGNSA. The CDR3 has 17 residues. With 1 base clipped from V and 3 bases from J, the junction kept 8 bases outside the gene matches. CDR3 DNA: TGTGCCAGCAGCTTAGACCGCCAGGGGGCCCACAATCAGCCCCAGCATTTT. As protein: CASSLDRQGAHNQPQHF.

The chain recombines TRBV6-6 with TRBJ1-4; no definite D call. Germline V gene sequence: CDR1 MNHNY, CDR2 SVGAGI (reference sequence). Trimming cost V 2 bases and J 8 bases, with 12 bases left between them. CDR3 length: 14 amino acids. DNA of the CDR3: TGTGCCAGCAGTTACAACACAATGGGCGAAAAACTGTTTTTT. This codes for CASSYNTMGEKLFF.

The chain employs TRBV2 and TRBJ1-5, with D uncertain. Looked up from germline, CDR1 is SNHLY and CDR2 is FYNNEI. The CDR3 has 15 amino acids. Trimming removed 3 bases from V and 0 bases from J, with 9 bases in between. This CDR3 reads CASSDTVYSNQPQHF. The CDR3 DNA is TGTGCCAGCAGTGACACAGTGTATAGCAATCAGCCCCAGCATTTT.

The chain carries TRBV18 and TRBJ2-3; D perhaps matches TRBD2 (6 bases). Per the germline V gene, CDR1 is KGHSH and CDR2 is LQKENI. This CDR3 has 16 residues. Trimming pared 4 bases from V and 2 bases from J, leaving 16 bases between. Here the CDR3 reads CASSQPPGLNTDTQYF. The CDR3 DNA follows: TGTGCCAGCTCACAACCCCCGGGACTTAACACAGATACGCAGTATTTT.

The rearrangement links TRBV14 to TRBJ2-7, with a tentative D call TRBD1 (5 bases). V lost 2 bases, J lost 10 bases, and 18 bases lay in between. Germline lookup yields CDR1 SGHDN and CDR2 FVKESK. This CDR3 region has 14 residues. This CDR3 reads CASSQSGQGQRQYF. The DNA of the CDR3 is TGTGCCAGCAGCCAATCAGGGCAGGGTCAACGTCAGTACTTC.

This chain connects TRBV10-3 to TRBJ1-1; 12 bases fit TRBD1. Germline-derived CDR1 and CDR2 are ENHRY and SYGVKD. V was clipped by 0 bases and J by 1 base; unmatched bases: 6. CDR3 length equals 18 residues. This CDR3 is CAISESGTGGAQNTEAFF. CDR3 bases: TGTGCCATCAGTGAGTCGGGGACAGGGGGCGCGCAGAACACTGAAGCTTTCTTT.

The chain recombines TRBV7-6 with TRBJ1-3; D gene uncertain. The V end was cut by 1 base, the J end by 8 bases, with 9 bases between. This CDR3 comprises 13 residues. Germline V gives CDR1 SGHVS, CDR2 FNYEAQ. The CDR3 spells CASSLVAGDTIYF. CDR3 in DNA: TGTGCCAGCAGCTTAGTCGCCGGGGACACCATATATTTT.

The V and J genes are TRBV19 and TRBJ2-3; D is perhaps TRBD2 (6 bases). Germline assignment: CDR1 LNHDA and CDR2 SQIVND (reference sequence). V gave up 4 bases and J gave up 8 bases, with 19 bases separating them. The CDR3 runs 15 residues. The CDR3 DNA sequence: TGTGCCAGTAGTAAGGGAGGCGCCACGGAAGGTACGCAGTATTTT. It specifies CASSKGGATEGTQYF.

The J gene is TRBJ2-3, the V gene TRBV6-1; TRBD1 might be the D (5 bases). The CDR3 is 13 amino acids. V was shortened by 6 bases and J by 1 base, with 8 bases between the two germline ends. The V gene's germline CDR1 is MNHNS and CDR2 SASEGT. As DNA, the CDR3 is TGTGCCAGCAGGGACACAGGCACAGATACGCAGTATTTT. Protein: CASRDTGTDTQYF.

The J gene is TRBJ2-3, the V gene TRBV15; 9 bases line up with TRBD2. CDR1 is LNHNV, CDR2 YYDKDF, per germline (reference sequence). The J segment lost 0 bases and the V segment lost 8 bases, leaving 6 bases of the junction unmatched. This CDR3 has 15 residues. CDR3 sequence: CATAGGGASTDTQYF. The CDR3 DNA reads TGTGCCACCGCGGGAGGGGGGGCGAGCACAGATACGCAGTATTTT. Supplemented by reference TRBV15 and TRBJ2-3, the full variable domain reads DAMVIQNPRYQVTQFGKPVTLSCSQTLNHNVMYWYQQKSSQAPKLLFHYYDKDFNNEADTPDNFQSRRPNTSFCFLDIRSPGLGDTAMYLCATAGGGASTDTQYFGPGTRLTVL.

The CDR3 DNA reads as TGTGCCAGCAGCCAAGTTGGTAGCGGGGGGAGGAATGAGCAGTTCTTC. Amino acid sequence: CASSQVGSGGRNEQFF. This rearrangement joins TRBV4-2 to TRBJ2-1, with TRBD2 matching 10 bases. V shed 1 base, J shed 7 bases, and the junction held 7 bases outside the gene matches. CDR3 length: 16 residues. Germline-derived CDR1 and CDR2 are LGHNA and YNFKEQ.